These 25 T cell receptor beta chains were sequenced from one sample in a study of shared clonotypes between healthy human individuals. Repertoires were generated with immunoSEQ multiplex PCR, while TCRdb's copy carries only in-frame clones and drops some. The profile shows approximately 1,000,000 clones, about 72% of them singletons. What was sequenced was memory CD4+ T cells from PBMCs. As to subset: CD45RA-negative fraction. The receptor source for this set is a man between 18 and 35 years old in good health. Some clones in this sample may be carry-over from other donors' samples.

In this sample, this clone turned up a few times. The chain joins TRBV29-1 to TRBJ1-1; D is possibly TRBD1 (5 bases). CDR1 SQVTM and CDR2 ANQGSEA come from the germline V gene. The V and J ends lost 5 bases and 1 base respectively, with 11 bases between them. CDR3 size: 13 residues. DNA for the CDR3: TGCAGCGTTTCCAGGGAACCGAACACTGAAGCTTTCTTT. Translating it yields CSVSREPNTEAFF.

This clone was counted ten times or more. The V and J genes are TRBV7-3 and TRBJ1-1; D remains unclear. Trimming removed 6 bases from V and 1 base from J, with 12 bases in between. Germline V gene sequence: CDR1 SGHTA, CDR2 FQGTGA. The CDR3 has 14 residues. The DNA of the CDR3 is TGTGCCAGCAGACTTAGGCCAACGAACACTGAAGCTTTCTTT. This codes for CASRLRPTNTEAFF.

V is TRBV28 and J is TRBJ1-1, with 7 bases identical to TRBD1. There are 14 residues in the CDR3. Germline CDR1 reads MDHEN; CDR2 reads SYDVKM. The junction had 4 bases not matched to a gene; V was cut back by 6 bases and J by 0 bases. The CDR3: CASRPGTVNTEAFF. CDR3 bases: TGTGCCAGCAGACCCGGGACAGTGAACACTGAAGCTTTCTTT.

Note on this clone: The sample contains more than one DNA sequence encoding this CDR3. CDR3 residues: CATQGSTDTQYF. CDR3 coding DNA: TGTGCCACCCAGGGTAGCACAGATACGCAGTATTTT. The chain combines TRBV10-3 with TRBJ2-3; D might be TRBD1 (5 bases). Germline CDR1 ENHRY, CDR2 SYGVKD. The CDR3 has 12 residues. The germline V and J ends were trimmed by 10 bases and 0 bases, with 8 bases remaining between them.

The V call is TRBV28, the J call TRBJ2-7, with D perhaps being TRBD1 or TRBD2 (5 bases each). Trimming left V 5 bases short and J 7 bases short, with 21 bases between. The germline V gene encodes CDR1 MDHEN and CDR2 SYDVKM. The CDR3 is 15 amino acids. The CDR3 DNA reads TGTGCCAGCAGTCCACCGTCGGGGCAGTCGAAAGAGCAGTACTTC. The encoded protein is CASSPPSGQSKEQYF.

The rearrangement links TRBV18 to TRBJ2-7; tentatively, D is TRBD1 or TRBD2 (5 bases each). Trimming took 4 bases from V and 5 from J, leaving 21 bases between them. The germline CDR1 and CDR2 sequences are KGHSH and LQKENI. The CDR3 runs 16 residues. The CDR3 coding sequence is TGTGCCAGCTCACAATGGCCCTCGGGACCCGGGGACGAGCAGTACTTC. It specifies CASSQWPSGPGDEQYF. Full variable domain (missing parts from reference TRBV18 and TRBJ2-7): NAGVMQNPRHLVRRRGQEARLRCSPMKGHSHVYWYRQLPEEGLKFMVYLQKENIIDESGMPKERFSAEFPKEGPSILRIQQVVRGDSAAYFCASSQWPSGPGDEQYFGPGTRLTVT.

The rearrangement uses TRBV9 and TRBJ2-5, with a tentative D call TRBD2 (5 bases). Germline V lookup: CDR1 SGDLS, CDR2 YYNGEE. Between the trimmed V and J ends, which lost 3 bases and 9 bases, there was a span of 12 bases. The CDR3 sequence is 12 residues long. The CDR3 loop is CASSAGTAPQYF. The CDR3 nucleotides are TGTGCCAGCAGCGCGGGAACTGCGCCCCAGTACTTC.

CDR3 amino acids: CASSQDLVWREANEQYF. The CDR3 coding sequence is TGCGCCAGCAGCCAAGATCTCGTTTGGCGGGAGGCAAATGAGCAGTACTTC. The chain has TRBV4-3 and TRBJ2-7, with 8 bases lining up with TRBD2. The germline CDR1 and CDR2 sequences are LGHNA and YSLEER. The CDR3 is made up of 17 amino acids. With 0 bases clipped from V and 7 bases from J, the junction kept 14 bases outside the gene matches.

The genes are TRBV18 and TRBJ1-6; D is uncertain. Between the trimmed V and J ends, which lost 0 bases and 6 bases, there was a span of 0 bases. The V gene's germline CDR1 is KGHSH and CDR2 LQKENI. The CDR3 length is 12 residues. CDR3 region: CASSPPNSPLHF. CDR3 sequence (DNA): TGTGCCAGCTCACCACCTAATTCACCCCTCCACTTT.

The chain couples TRBV27 to TRBJ2-2, with 9 bases identical to TRBD2. The germline V gene encodes CDR1 MNHEY and CDR2 SMNVEV (reference sequence). This CDR3 comprises 18 residues. V lost 3 bases, J lost 7 bases, and 15 bases stayed unmatched. The chain's CDR3 is CASSFFGLASGNGGELFF. Here the CDR3 DNA reads TGTGCCAGCAGTTTTTTTGGACTGGCTAGCGGGAATGGCGGGGAGCTGTTTTTT.

Only one count was recorded for this clone. This rearrangement joins TRBV11-2 to TRBJ1-5; no reliable D call. Germline V gene sequence: CDR1 SGHAT, CDR2 FQNNGV. The CDR3 sequence is 14 residues long. The ends were cut back, 5 bases at V and 6 bases at J, with 14 bases in the middle. CDR3 bases: TGTGCCAGCAGCCCAACAAGGGAGGGTCAGCCCCAGCATTTT. The encoded protein is CASSPTREGQPQHF.

The V call is TRBV28, the J call TRBJ2-3; D unclear. Trimming shortened V by 4 bases and J by 4 bases, and 9 bases separated the two germline ends. This CDR3 is 13 amino acids long. Germline CDR1 is MDHEN and CDR2 is SYDVKM. CDR3 bases: TGTGCCAGCAGTTCGCCACAGTCAGATACGCAGTATTTT. Amino acids: CASSSPQSDTQYF.

The chain couples TRBV5-4 to TRBJ2-1; 8 nucleotides match TRBD2. The V and J ends lost 4 bases and 9 bases, in that order; junction bases with no gene match: 12. CDR3 length: 15 residues. Germline V CDR1 and CDR2: SGHNT, YYREEE (reference sequence). CDR3 protein: CASSPTSVGGGEQFF. The CDR3, as DNA: TGTGCCAGCAGCCCGACTAGCGTTGGGGGGGGTGAGCAGTTCTTC.

Comment on this clone: Compared with germline, one end of the junction differs, possibly owing to a read error. The chain recombines TRBV19 with TRBJ2-1; possibly TRBD1 for D (6 bases). The germline gives CDR1 LNHDA, CDR2 SQIVND (reference sequence). The CDR3 is 14 amino acids. In nucleotides, the CDR3 is TGTGCCTGTAGTCCACGTGGACAGTACAATGAGCAGTTCTTC. This gives the protein CACSPRGQYNEQFF. The full variable domain, its missing parts supplied by reference TRBV19 and TRBJ2-1, is DGGITQSPKYLFRKEGQNVTLSCEQNLNHDAMYWYRQDPGQGLRLIYYSQIVNDFQKGDIAEGYSVSREKKESFPLTVTSAQKNPTAFYLCACSPRGQYNEQFFGPGTRLTVL.

This clone has just one count. This rearrangement joins TRBV5-1 to TRBJ2-3; D ambiguous. V shed 4 bases and J shed 12 bases, with 24 bases lying between them. The CDR3 consists of 15 residues. Germline loops: CDR1 SGHRS, CDR2 YFSETQ. The CDR3 coding sequence is TGCGCCAGCAGCATGACCACCGAGAGCCCGAGGACCCAGTATTTT. Protein product: CASSMTTESPRTQYF.

J is TRBJ2-1 and V is TRBV9, with D hard to call. Trimming stripped 3 bases from V and 7 bases from J, with 8 bases between. Germline V lookup: CDR1 SGDLS, CDR2 YYNGEE. CDR3 length equals 12 residues. CDR3 coding DNA: TGTGCCAGCAGCGAAACGGGTAATGAGCAGTTCTTC. It codes for CASSETGNEQFF.

The chain recombines TRBV9 with TRBJ1-3, with D perhaps matching TRBD1 (5 bases). Per the germline V gene, CDR1 is SGDLS and CDR2 is YYNGEE. The CDR3 is 16 amino acids. Trimming shortened V by 2 bases and J by 0 bases, and 12 bases separated the two germline ends. The CDR3 DNA sequence: TGTGCCAGCAGCGTTCGACAGTCCCCCTCTGGAAACACCATATATTTT. This gives the protein CASSVRQSPSGNTIYF.

This clone was counted only a few times. The J gene is TRBJ1-1, the V gene TRBV10-2, with D maybe TRBD1 (5 bases). The CDR3 spans 18 residues. The V gene lost 0 bases and the J gene lost 1 base, with 18 bases spanning the gap. CDR1 is WSHSY and CDR2 is SAAADI in the germline V gene. The CDR3 DNA is TGCGCCAGCAGTGAGTCCAGGCAGGGAGGTCGGGGGAACACTGAAGCTTTCTTT. Amino acids: CASSESRQGGRGNTEAFF.

V usage is TRBV7-9 and J usage is TRBJ2-3; unclear D gene. V was trimmed by 5 bases and J by 3 bases, leaving 9 bases between them. This CDR3 spans 13 amino acids. The V gene's germline CDR1 is SEHNR and CDR2 FQNEAQ (reference sequence). The CDR3 nucleotides are TGTGCCAGCAGCCCCTCTGGGACAGATACGCAGTATTTT. Translated, it gives CASSPSGTDTQYF.

This clone was counted between two and nine times. The V gene is TRBV12-5, the J gene TRBJ1-2, with D hard to call. The CDR3 length is 13 residues. Germline V gene lookup returns CDR1 LGHNT and CDR2 FRNRAP. V was trimmed by 6 bases and J by 4 bases, leaving 12 bases between them. This CDR3 is CASGPGSTYGYTF. The CDR3 region has the DNA TGTGCTAGTGGCCCCGGGTCCACCTATGGCTACACCTTC.

This clone was counted between two and nine times. The J gene is TRBJ2-1, the V gene TRBV4-3; 12 nucleotides line up with TRBD2. Germline CDR1 and CDR2: LGHNA and YSLEER. The CDR3 runs to 15 residues. J lost 8 bases, V lost 2 bases, and 4 bases had no gene match. The CDR3 nucleotides are TGCGCCAGCAGCCAACGGACTAGCGGGACCGATGAGCAGTTCTTC. It specifies CASSQRTSGTDEQFF.

The chain links TRBV11-2 to TRBJ1-3; no firm D call. Trimming removed 3 bases at V and 0 bases at J, with 9 bases between. The germline gives CDR1 SGHAT, CDR2 FQNNGV. The CDR3 spans 15 residues. CDR3 amino acids: CASSLIRDSGNTIYF. Here the CDR3 DNA reads TGTGCCAGCAGCTTGATTCGCGACTCTGGAAACACCATATATTTT.

The genes are TRBV10-3 and TRBJ2-7; TRBD2 agrees at 8 bases. Germline V gene sequence: CDR1 ENHRY, CDR2 SYGVKD. With V trimmed by 2 bases and J by 0 bases, 12 bases remained unmatched. CDR3 size: 18 residues. The CDR3 sequence: CAISEPLRGGKSSYEQYF. In nucleotides, the CDR3 is TGTGCCATCAGTGAGCCTCTTCGGGGGGGGAAGAGCTCCTACGAGCAGTACTTC.

The CDR3 DNA reads as TGTGCCAGTCGAACTTGGGAGGGGCAGACCTACAATGAGCAGTTCTTC. It encodes CASRTWEGQTYNEQFF. The chain is built from TRBV28 and TRBJ2-1, with 7 bases identical to TRBD2. The CDR3 covers 16 residues. Looked up from germline, CDR1 is MDHEN and CDR2 is SYDVKM. Trimming removed 9 bases from V and 2 bases from J; junction bases left unmatched: 13.

This clone was seen at least ten times. V usage is TRBV19 and J usage is TRBJ1-5; possible D gene TRBD1, 6 bases. The germline CDR1 and CDR2 sequences are LNHDA and SQIVND (reference sequence). Trimming removed 5 bases at V and 3 bases at J, with 17 bases between. This CDR3 contains 16 residues. The DNA of the CDR3 is TGTGCCAGTAGTCCAGGGGACCGGGGGTTCAATCAGCCCCAGCATTTT. Amino acids: CASSPGDRGFNQPQHF.